These 30 T cell receptor beta chains were all obtained from the same sample, sequenced in a study of human T cells and chemical hapten exposure. Time point denoted: pre-sensitization, week 0. Treatment given: therapeutic diphenylcyclopropenone sensitization with weekly scalp DPC. In TCRdb, the RACE reads were re-called with MiXCR into one record per CDR3 protein. Counted here are 99,000 or so distinct CDR3 sequences, about a tenth occurring once; the ten biggest clones make up under 4%. The specimen comprised whole blood, sampled in connection with sensitization to the hapten diphenylcyclopropenone (DPC). These TCRs come from a woman aged 55-69 years with alopecia areata. Some clones in this sample may be carry-over from other donors' samples.

This clonotype was counted ten times or more. The chain uses TRBV7-2 and TRBJ1-5, with 7 bases fitting TRBD1. Looked up from germline, CDR1 is SGHTA and CDR2 is FQGNSA. The CDR3 extends over 15 amino acids. V dropped 1 base and J dropped 1; count of bases not matched to a gene: 1. In DNA form, the CDR3 reads TGTGCCAGCAGCTTAGAGGGGGCGAGCAATCAGCCCCAGCATTTT. It specifies CASSLEGASNQPQHF.

The chain links TRBV11-2 to TRBJ2-7, with D possibly TRBD2 on 5 matching bases. Trimming shortened V by 6 bases and J by 4 bases, and 16 bases separated the two germline ends. CDR1 is SGHAT and CDR2 is FQNNGV in the germline V gene. This CDR3 has 14 amino acids. The CDR3 region is CASSPLAGEYEQYF. The CDR3 DNA reads as TGTGCCAGCAGTCCCCTAGCAGGTGAATACGAGCAGTACTTC.

The J gene is TRBJ2-2, the V gene TRBV10-3; the D gene is possibly TRBD1 (6 bases). Between the trimmed V and J ends, which lost 6 bases and 0 bases, there was a span of 8 bases. Germline V gives CDR1 ENHRY, CDR2 SYGVKD. The CDR3 spans 14 residues. CDR3 region: CAIRGTSNTGELFF. Written as DNA, the CDR3 is TGTGCCATCAGAGGGACATCGAACACCGGGGAGCTGTTTTTT.

This clonotype was recorded many times. The CDR3 DNA follows: TGTGCCAGCAGTTCCGGACAGGGGGCGATTTACACTGAAGCTTTCTTT. Its translation: CASSSGQGAIYTEAFF. V and J are TRBV12-3 or TRBV12-4 and TRBJ1-1; 11 bases are a match to TRBD1. The length of the CDR3 is 16 residues. After removal of 4 bases from V and 3 bases from J, the junction contained 7 bases not matched to a gene.

This clonotype was counted at least ten times. This chain joins TRBV6-6 and TRBJ2-1, with D perhaps TRBD2 (6 bases). The CDR3 has 15 amino acids. V was cut by 2 bases and J by 5 bases, with 13 bases left in between. Germline CDR1 reads MNHNY; CDR2 reads SVGAGI (reference sequence). Here the CDR3 reads CASSYRVSSDNEQFF. CDR3 DNA: TGTGCCAGCAGTTACAGGGTCTCTAGCGACAATGAGCAGTTCTTC.

This clonotype was picked up many times. This sequence joins TRBV4-1 and TRBJ2-7; tentatively, D is TRBD2 (6 bases). Germline values: CDR1 MGHRA, CDR2 YSYEKL. V lost 2 bases and J 2 bases, leaving 13 bases between the germline ends. The CDR3 spans 15 residues. The CDR3 here is CASSQMTGLPYEQYF. CDR3 sequence (DNA): TGCGCCAGCAGCCAAATGACCGGACTACCCTACGAGCAGTACTTC.

The CDR3: CASSPRVAGPYEQYF. CDR3 coding DNA: TGTGCCAGCAGCCCGAGGGTAGCGGGTCCCTACGAGCAGTACTTC. The chain recombines TRBV3-1 with TRBJ2-7; 7 bases map to TRBD2. The germline V gene has CDR1 LGHDT and CDR2 YNNKEL (reference sequence). CDR3 length equals 15 residues. Germline trimming cut 4 bases from V and 2 bases from J; bases unmatched to any gene: 8.

This clonotype was seen many times. V usage is TRBV7-6 and J usage is TRBJ2-1; TRBD2 is a possible D gene (5 bases). Germline V CDR1 and CDR2: SGHVS, FNYEAQ. V lost 2 bases to trimming and J lost 2 bases, with 13 bases between them. The CDR3 is 16 residues long. The CDR3 is CASSLPPGYTYNEQFF. As DNA, the CDR3 is TGTGCCAGCAGCTTACCTCCGGGATATACCTACAATGAGCAGTTCTTC.

This clonotype was seen repeatedly, ten times or more. The V call is TRBV12-3 or TRBV12-4, the J call TRBJ1-1; unclear D gene. The CDR3 loop spans 11 amino acids. Trimming stripped 2 bases from V and 4 bases from J, with 2 bases between. In DNA, the CDR3 is TGTGCCAGCAGTTTATTCACTGAAGCTTTCTTT. Its translation: CASSLFTEAFF.

This clonotype occurred many times. V gene TRBV4-1 combines with J gene TRBJ1-2; 9 bases are shared with TRBD1. This CDR3 has 15 amino acids. With 1 base clipped from V and 4 bases from J, the junction kept 4 bases outside the gene matches. Germline V CDR1 and CDR2: MGHRA, YSYEKL. The CDR3 reads CASSQGTGDLYGYTF. The DNA for the CDR3 is TGCGCCAGCAGCCAAGGGACAGGGGACCTCTATGGCTACACCTTC.

The rearrangement links TRBV18 to TRBJ2-5, with 9 bases aligning to TRBD2. V lost 6 bases, J lost 2 bases, and 13 bases stayed unmatched. Per the germline V gene, CDR1 is KGHSH and CDR2 is LQKENI. CDR3 length: 17 amino acids. The CDR3 nucleotides are TGTGCCAGCTCGCTAATAGCGGGGGATTCCCGACAAGAGACCCAGTACTTC. As protein: CASSLIAGDSRQETQYF. Together with reference TRBV18 and TRBJ2-5, the CDR3 gives the full variable domain: NAGVMQNPRHLVRRRGQEARLRCSPMKGHSHVYWYRQLPEEGLKFMVYLQKENIIDESGMPKERFSAEFPKEGPSILRIQQVVRGDSAAYFCASSLIAGDSRQETQYFGPGTRLLVL.

On this clonotype itself: A read error may be the cause here, since a much bigger clone is one base away. The genes are TRBV12-3 or TRBV12-4 and TRBJ2-1; D remains unclear. CDR3 length equals 15 residues. The CDR3 loop is CASSSRPTPYNEEFF. In nucleotides, the CDR3 is TGTGCCAGCAGTTCCAGGCCGACTCCCTACAATGAGGAGTTCTTC.

This clonotype showed up many times. V is TRBV2 and J is TRBJ1-5; perhaps TRBD1 as D (5 bases). V was trimmed by 2 bases and J by 12 bases, leaving 14 bases between them. Per the germline V gene, CDR1 is SNHLY and CDR2 is FYNNEI. This CDR3 is 13 amino acids long. This CDR3 reads CASSETPPGLQHF. CDR3 coding DNA: TGTGCCAGCAGTGAAACCCCCCCGGGACTCCAGCATTTT.

In this sample, this clonotype turned up a few times. The chain is built from TRBV29-1 and TRBJ1-1; no clear D gene. V was trimmed by 7 bases and J by 1 base, leaving 13 bases between them. The germline V gene has CDR1 SQVTM and CDR2 ANQGSEA. The CDR3 sequence is 13 residues long. The CDR3 coding sequence is TGCAGCGCTGGGTGGGATTCGAACACTGAAGCTTTCTTT. Its protein is CSAGWDSNTEAFF. Combining the CDR3 with reference TRBV29-1 and TRBJ1-1 gives the whole variable domain SAVISQKPSRDICQRGTSLTIQCQVDSQVTMMFWYRQQPGQSLTLIATANQGSEATYESGFVIDKFPISRPNLTFSTLTVSNMSPEDSSIYLCSAGWDSNTEAFFGQGTRLTVV.

This clonotype was counted ten times or more. CDR3 in amino acids: CASSYGGRGDYGYTF. CDR3 bases: TGTGCCAGCAGTTACGGCGGCAGGGGTGACTATGGCTACACCTTC. The rearrangement joins TRBV6-6 to TRBJ1-2; D possibly corresponds to TRBD1 (6 bases). Trimming stripped 2 bases from V and 3 bases from J, with 13 bases between. Per germline, CDR1 MNHNY and CDR2 SVGAGI (reference sequence). CDR3 length equals 15 residues.

This clonotype was recorded many times. This rearrangement joins TRBV4-1 to TRBJ1-3; D is possibly TRBD1 (5 bases). Germline CDR1 reads MGHRA; CDR2 reads YSYEKL. CDR3 length: 17 amino acids. Trimming cost V 6 bases and J 0 bases, with 18 bases left between them. In nucleotides, the CDR3 is TGCGCCAGCAGTTCCTCGCGAACAGGACTCTCTGGAAACACCATATATTTT. Protein: CASSSSRTGLSGNTIYF.

This clonotype was observed at least ten times. This chain joins TRBV11-2 and TRBJ2-1; D is uncertain. The CDR3 covers 16 residues. CDR1 SGHAT and CDR2 FQNNGV come from the germline V gene. Trimming stripped 2 bases from V and 5 bases from J, with 16 bases between. This CDR3 reads CASSLYEGSGHNEQFF. Here the CDR3 DNA reads TGTGCCAGCAGCTTATACGAAGGAAGTGGGCACAATGAGCAGTTCTTC.

This clonotype has at least ten counts. The chain carries TRBV12-3 or TRBV12-4 and TRBJ1-5; 9 positions agree with TRBD1. The CDR3 extends over 14 amino acids. Trimming at V came to 4 bases and at J to 7 bases, leaving 5 bases not matched to a gene. The CDR3 sequence is CASSSGTGPQPQHF. The CDR3 DNA follows: TGTGCCAGCAGTTCGGGGACAGGGCCCCAGCCCCAGCATTTT.

This clonotype was observed many times. The rearrangement links TRBV4-1 to TRBJ1-3; the match to TRBD1 covers 8 bases. The trim removed 3 bases at V and 2 bases at J, leaving 0 bases unmatched. Germline-derived CDR1 and CDR2 are MGHRA and YSYEKL. This CDR3 spans 14 amino acids. CDR3 bases: TGCGCCAGCAGCCAGACAGGGGCTGGAAACACCATATATTTT. Its translation: CASSQTGAGNTIYF.

This clonotype was seen at least ten times. V usage is TRBV11-2 and J usage is TRBJ1-2; D is uncertain. V lost 5 bases and J lost 0, with 7 bases in between. The CDR3 has 13 amino acids. Germline V gives CDR1 SGHAT, CDR2 FQNNGV. The DNA for the CDR3 is TGTGCCAGCAGCCTATTAGCTAACTATGGCTACACCTTC. This encodes CASSLLANYGYTF. Complete variable domain (other parts from reference TRBV11-2 and TRBJ1-2): EAGVAQSPRYKIIEKRQSVAFWCNPISGHATLYWYQQILGQGPKLLIQFQNNGVVDDSQLPKDRFSAERLKGVDSTLKIQPAKLEDSAVYLCASSLLANYGYTFGSGTRLTVV.

The table lists this clonotype with a few counts. The CDR3 DNA sequence: TGTGCCAGCAGTTCTAGTGACACCGGGGAGCTGTTTTTT. Translating gives CASSSSDTGELFF. The chain carries TRBV27 and TRBJ2-2; D is ambiguous. The CDR3 has 13 residues. V lost 4 bases, J lost 3 bases, and 6 bases lay in between. Germline V gene data show CDR1 as MNHEY and CDR2 as SMNVEV (reference sequence).

This clonotype was recorded a few times. The chain combines TRBV3-1 with TRBJ2-1, with D maybe TRBD2 (5 bases). Trimming took off 4 bases at V and 7 bases at J, with 14 bases between the two ends. This CDR3 contains 14 residues. CDR1 is LGHDT and CDR2 is YNNKEL in the germline V gene (reference sequence). This CDR3 is CASSLRAPKNEQFF. The DNA for the CDR3 is TGTGCCAGCAGCCTGAGGGCCCCCAAGAATGAGCAGTTCTTC.

This clonotype was counted ten times or more. The chain recombines TRBV7-9 with TRBJ2-7; D may be TRBD1 (5 bases). V lost 2 bases, J lost 6 bases, and 14 bases lay in between. The germline V gene has CDR1 SEHNR and CDR2 FQNEAQ (reference sequence). This CDR3 has 14 amino acids. The CDR3 reads CASSLMQGEGEQYF. CDR3 coding DNA: TGTGCCAGCAGCTTAATGCAGGGTGAAGGCGAGCAGTACTTC. Full variable domain (remainder filled in from reference TRBV7-9 and TRBJ2-7): DTGVSQNPRHKITKRGQNVTFRCDPISEHNRLYWYRQTLGQGPEFLTYFQNEAQLEKSRLLSDRFSAERPKGSFSTLEIQRTEQGDSAMYLCASSLMQGEGEQYFGPGTRLTVT.

The J gene is TRBJ1-4, the V gene TRBV7-6; D not resolved. This CDR3 has 15 amino acids. Per the germline V gene, CDR1 is SGHVS and CDR2 is FNYEAQ. V dropped 6 bases and J dropped 8 bases, with 19 bases sitting between them. The DNA of the CDR3 is TGTGCCAGCAGTTTTGCGGCAGGTCCAGCGGAAAAACTGTTTTTT. The encoded protein is CASSFAAGPAEKLFF.

This clonotype was seen repeatedly, ten times or more. CDR3 sequence reads: CASSSGYEQYF. CDR3 coding DNA: TGTGCCAGCAGTTCAGGGTACGAGCAGTACTTC. The gene calls are TRBV12-3 or TRBV12-4 and TRBJ2-7, with D possibly TRBD1 on 5 matching bases. The V and J ends lost 4 bases and 4 bases respectively, with 5 bases between them. The CDR3 length is 11 residues.

This clonotype was recorded many times. The chain recombines TRBV11-2 with TRBJ2-1; possibly TRBD2 for D (7 bases). This CDR3 spans 16 amino acids. Germline V gene lookup returns CDR1 SGHAT and CDR2 FQNNGV. V lost 5 bases to trimming and J lost 6 bases, with 20 bases between them. The CDR3 sequence is CASSLRGGRSFNEQFF. The CDR3 DNA reads as TGTGCCAGCAGCCTTAGGGGGGGCCGATCTTTCAATGAGCAGTTCTTC.

This clonotype was seen many times. The rearrangement links TRBV18 to TRBJ1-6; 7 nucleotides match TRBD1. This CDR3 comprises 17 residues. With 6 bases clipped from V and 7 bases from J, the junction kept 15 bases outside the gene matches. CDR1 and CDR2 from the germline V gene are KGHSH and LQKENI. This CDR3 is CASSQRPGTVTNSPLHF. The CDR3 DNA reads as TGTGCCAGCTCCCAACGGCCCGGGACAGTGACAAATTCACCCCTCCACTTT. Complete variable domain (other parts from reference TRBV18 and TRBJ1-6): NAGVMQNPRHLVRRRGQEARLRCSPMKGHSHVYWYRQLPEEGLKFMVYLQKENIIDESGMPKERFSAEFPKEGPSILRIQQVVRGDSAAYFCASSQRPGTVTNSPLHFGNGTRLTVT.

There are a few counts of this clonotype. The J gene is TRBJ1-5, the V gene TRBV10-3; 7 positions agree with TRBD1. Germline V gene data show CDR1 as ENHRY and CDR2 as SYGVKD. Germline trimming cut 0 bases from V and 3 bases from J; bases unmatched to any gene: 11. CDR3 length equals 18 residues. This CDR3 reads CAISESKAGQAPNQPQHF. The DNA of the CDR3 is TGTGCCATCAGTGAGTCGAAGGCAGGACAGGCTCCCAATCAGCCCCAGCATTTT.

This clonotype was picked up many times. The genes are TRBV29-1 and TRBJ2-2, with unresolved D. The CDR3 has 12 amino acids. The ends were cut back, 7 bases at V and 5 bases at J, with 11 bases in the middle. Per the germline V gene, CDR1 is SQVTM and CDR2 is ANQGSEA. Here the CDR3 DNA reads TGCAGCGCAACAGCAGGAACCGGGGAGCTGTTTTTT. Protein product: CSATAGTGELFF.

This clonotype has more than one count but fewer than ten. V gene TRBV29-1 combines with J gene TRBJ1-5; D unclear. The germline gives CDR1 SQVTM, CDR2 ANQGSEA. Trimming shortened V by 4 bases and J by 1 base, and 5 bases separated the two germline ends. The CDR3 spans 12 residues. CDR3 sequence (DNA): TGCAGCGTTGGGGCCAGCAATCAGCCCCAGCATTTT. The encoded protein is CSVGASNQPQHF.